This paragraph covers one T cell receptor beta chain sequence. Its specific antigen is unknown. No much larger clone is present one base from it, and per-base qualities are unavailable. Including the terminal cysteine and phenylalanine, the CDR3 comprises 15 residues. This entry keeps only the CDR3 DNA: 45 bases, framed from base 1. At the junction V is shortened by 1 base and J by 2 bases, with 12 bases in between. CDR1 is given as GTSNPN and CDR2 as SVGIG, both from the germline V gene (reference sequence). The sample belongs to a study of CD4 T cell repertoires and nickel (dated by TCRdb to 2018 to 2020). Libraries were prepared through RT-PCR. Reads for this sample came from an Illumina MiSeq. Clones were called with MiXCR by TCRdb after fastp trimmed the public reads at Q25, and only in-frame beta chains were retained. A single entry per CDR3 protein holds the most common genes and DNA from its merged rows. Across this sample there are around 300 distinct CDR3 sequences, with around 68% seen only once. Of the sample, about half falls within the top ten clones.

The sequence is built from TRBV30 and TRBJ2-1; D gene: possibly TRBD2, on 6 matching bases. The sequenced sample was CD4+ T cells from blood, not recorded whether cultured. The sequence was obtained from a human donor in a nickel allergy study, with or without nickel allergy (not recorded which). It is not recorded whether this sample comes from one donor or several. The DNA sequence reads TGTGCCTGGAGTGCCAACCGCGGGGCCTACAATGAGCAGTTCTTC. Translated, this gives CAWSANRGAYNEQFF.